This TCR beta chain was identified in a study of molecular identifiers for immune sequencing clone quantification (dated by TCRdb to the late 2010s). Background for the entire study: For a replicate experiment, RNA from roughly 20,000 or 100,000 naive CD8 T cells was divided into five aliquots, of which four were sequenced. The study was a methods study using CD8 T cells to benchmark molecular-identifier clustering-based TCR repertoire sequencing (MIDCIRS) and TCR RNA copy counting. The research as a whole found: Approximately 3 recovered TCR RNA copies per cell were obtained by modeling, versus about ten by digital PCR, implying a capture efficiency of about 30%. Spiked-in Jurkat TCR RNA equal to a single cell's worth was reported to be detectable even within one million naive CD8 T cells. In CMV-specific effector cells, clones with more than 20 RNA copies accounted for over 98% of molecules, whereas in naive cells such clones accounted for under 1%. Highly expanded clone sizes could be underestimated because identical TCR molecules may share a barcode. When barcode sub-clustering was not used, chimeric consensus sequences inflated TCR diversity, with chimeras reaching as high as 47%. The naive libraries included spiked-in Jurkat TCR RNA (roughly 9 copies' worth), and this RNA is not part of the donor repertoire.

Naive CD8 T cell libraries were made from about 21,000 to 970,000 sorted cells using 10%, 30% or 50% of purified RNA. On a BD FACSAria II, naive CD8 T cells were FACS-sorted as CD8+CD4-CCR7+CD45RA+ and collected into RLT Plus buffer. To test detection sensitivity, Jurkat RNA equivalent to approximately ten TCR copies was spiked into samples of roughly 20,000-1,000,000 naive CD8 T cells. CD8 T cells were enriched using RosetteSep CD8+ T Cell Enrichment Cocktail and Ficoll-Paque, and the enriched cells then underwent ACK red cell lysis. Receptor amplification or capture employed PCR. Sequencer: Illumina HiSeq 4000. Bulk TCR libraries were generated as previously described, with the TCR primers listed in Table S5 used. Purification of total RNA was performed with the Qiagen AllPrep DNA/RNA kit. Before any analysis, reads coming from multiple sequencing runs of the same library were combined into one pool. Processing in the source paper ran as follows. Only reads with exact TCR constant sequence were kept, trimmed to 150 nt, and grouped by their 12-nt molecular barcodes. Within each barcode group, reads were sub-clustered at a 15% Levenshtein threshold, and quality-weighted consensus sequences were built per RNA molecule. Non-functional sequences were filtered out, along with any lower-count sequence sitting one edit away from another sequence. Based on a fit of two negative binomial distributions, barcode sub-clusters having less than 20% of the maximum read count were discarded. TCRdb reran the public reads through fastp at Q25 and MiXCR, keeping productive beta chains. Records with the same CDR3 protein are collapsed into one entry carrying the most frequent genes and DNA. Clone size and V and J calls follow TCRdb, not the original study. The sample table contains 50,000 to 65,000 distinct CDR3 sequences; only one count was recorded for 25% of them. Under 2% of the sample goes to the ten largest clones.

Trimming removed 11 bases from V and 0 bases from J; the gene matches leave 12 bases unexplained. The germline V gene provides CDR1 KGHDR and CDR2 SFDVKD. The cysteine opens and the phenylalanine closes a CDR3 of 16 amino acids. Of the read, only the CDR3 DNA is kept; its 48 bases are in frame from base 1. This clonotype occurred a few times. Its antigen specificity is not known. Base-call qualities are not available, and no considerably larger clone is one nucleotide away. Specimen: naive CD8+ T cells from blood, with Jurkat cell RNA spiked in. The label giving this sample's cell subset or site can be read as: FACS-sorted CD8+CD4-CCR7+CD45RA+ naive T cells. The source of this sequence is a human donor in good health. Some libraries in this study had Jurkat cell RNA spiked in. The rearrangement joined TRBV24-1 to TRBJ2-7; 10 nucleotides in the junction match TRBD2. The bases read TGTGCCAGGAACGAAGCGGGAGGGCCCCCCTCCTACGAGCAGTACTTC. Its translation is CARNEAGGPPSYEQYF.